The 26 T cell receptor beta chains given below trace back to one sample, sequenced in a study of monozygotic twins with inflammatory bowel disease. From its re-call of the 5' RACE reads, TCRdb lists each CDR3 protein once, without DNA. This table holds approximately 400,000 distinct CDR3 sequences. The sequenced sample was blood. These receptors were taken from a human donor with ulcerative colitis or Crohn's disease, or a healthy co-twin of an affected twin (not recorded which).

The chain recombines TRBV3-1 with TRBJ1-4; as DNA is missing, the TRBD1 call by TCRdb cannot be tested. CDR3 length: 16 residues. In germline, CDR1 is LGHDT, CDR2 YNNKEL (reference sequence). The CDR3 loop is CASSQVGAGQHEKLFF. The full variable domain, completed using reference TRBV3-1 and TRBJ1-4, is DTAVSQTPKYLVTQMGNDKSIKCEQNLGHDTMYWYKQDSKKFLKIMFSYNNKELIINETVPNRFSPKSPDKAHLNLHINSLELGDSAVYFCASSQVGAGQHEKLFFGSGTQLSVL.

The chain couples TRBV4-3 to TRBJ1-6; TCRdb indicates TRBD1, and absent DNA this call remains unverified. The CDR3 has 14 amino acids. Germline V gene lookup returns CDR1 LGHNA and CDR2 YSLEER. CDR3 sequence reads: CASSQDSRGEPLHF.

The chain joins TRBV25-1 to TRBJ2-5; TCRdb reports TRBD2, a call that lacks DNA to check it against. CDR1 is MGHDK and CDR2 is SYGVNS in the germline V gene. This CDR3 comprises 14 residues. The CDR3 loop is CASSPRRGEETQYF. The complete variable domain, with remaining parts taken from reference TRBV25-1 and TRBJ2-5, reads EADIYQTPRYLVIGTGKKITLECSQTMGHDKMYWYQQDPGMELHLIHYSYGVNSTEKGDLSSESTVSRIRTEHFPLTLESARPSHTSQYLCASSPRRGEETQYFGPGTRLLVL.

The chain employs TRBV7-2 and TRBJ2-1; TCRdb proposes TRBD1, but this gene call is untestable without DNA. The CDR3 runs to 12 residues. Germline V CDR1 and CDR2: SGHTA, FQGNSA. The CDR3 protein is CASRGGVNEQFF.

The chain combines TRBV29-1 with TRBJ2-5; TCRdb outputs TRBD2, but without DNA this stays unchecked. Germline V gene sequence: CDR1 SQVTM, CDR2 ANQGSEA. This CDR3 is built from 13 residues. The CDR3 sequence: CSVGVGPEETQYF.

The chain joins TRBV7-9 to TRBJ2-1; the TCRdb D gene call, TRBD2, has no DNA to confirm it. The V gene's germline CDR1 is SEHNR and CDR2 FQNEAQ (reference sequence). The CDR3 spans 16 residues. This CDR3 is CASSSLGGGGAAEQFF. Together with reference TRBV7-9 and TRBJ2-1, the CDR3 gives the full variable domain: DTGVSQNPRHKITKRGQNVTFRCDPISEHNRLYWYRQTLGQGPEFLTYFQNEAQLEKSRLLSDRFSAERPKGSFSTLEIQRTEQGDSAMYLCASSSLGGGGAAEQFFGPGTRLTVL.

This chain joins TRBV18 and TRBJ1-1; the D call from TCRdb, TRBD1, cannot be confirmed without DNA. The CDR3 extends over 12 amino acids. Looked up from germline, CDR1 is KGHSH and CDR2 is LQKENI. CDR3 residues: CASSPLQGLAFF.

The V and J genes are TRBV4-1 and TRBJ2-7; no DNA is available, so the TRBD2 call from TCRdb remains unchecked. Germline V CDR1 and CDR2: MGHRA, YSYEKL. The CDR3 is made up of 15 amino acids. The CDR3 is CASSQERDFSYEQYF.

This rearrangement joins TRBV7-2 to TRBJ2-2; the D call from TCRdb, TRBD1, cannot be confirmed without DNA. Germline CDR1 is SGHTA and CDR2 is FQGNSA. The CDR3 extends over 14 amino acids. Here the CDR3 reads CASSLFDGGGELFF.

The chain combines TRBV5-1 with TRBJ2-5. The CDR3 length is 15 residues. The germline CDR1 and CDR2 sequences are SGHRS and YFSETQ. The CDR3 sequence: CASSLVGTHQETQYF.

The chain has TRBV3-1 and TRBJ1-4; TCRdb's D call of TRBD1 is untestable without DNA. Germline assignment: CDR1 LGHDT and CDR2 YNNKEL (reference sequence). The CDR3 totals 15 residues. The CDR3 sequence: CASSQAQTGSEKLFF.

V usage is TRBV5-1 and J usage is TRBJ2-5; checking the TCRdb D call of TRBD2 is not possible without DNA. Germline loops: CDR1 SGHRS, CDR2 YFSETQ. The CDR3 is made up of 15 amino acids. The CDR3: CASSLSSGSEETQYF.

V gene TRBV10-2 combines with J gene TRBJ2-7; without DNA, the TCRdb call of TRBD2 cannot be checked. The V gene's germline CDR1 is WSHSY and CDR2 SAAADI. The CDR3 loop spans 13 amino acids. The CDR3 loop is CASMPSGPYEQYF.

The chain carries TRBV7-2 and TRBJ1-2; TCRdb's D call of TRBD1 is untestable without DNA. The CDR3 runs to 16 residues. Germline V gene data show CDR1 as SGHTA and CDR2 as FQGNSA. CDR3: CASSSASAGGIGGYTF.

This chain joins TRBV5-6 and TRBJ1-1. CDR1 is SGHDT and CDR2 is YYEEEE in the germline V gene. This CDR3 has 13 amino acids. CDR3 amino acids: CASSPRPFTEAFF.

This sequence joins TRBV10-3 and TRBJ1-3. The CDR3 is 15 amino acids. CDR1 is ENHRY, CDR2 SYGVKD, per germline. The CDR3 sequence: CAISDQPGSGNTIYF.

The V and J genes are TRBV5-4 and TRBJ1-4; TCRdb calls TRBD1, which cannot be checked without DNA. In germline, CDR1 is SGHNT, CDR2 YYREEE (reference sequence). The CDR3 is 16 amino acids. CDR3: CASSNTGGLPNEKLFF. Drawing the rest from reference TRBV5-4 and TRBJ1-4, the complete variable domain is ETGVTQSPTHLIKTRGQQVTLRCSSQSGHNTVSWYQQALGQGPQFIFQYYREEENGRGNFPPRFSGLQFPNYSSELNVNALELDDSALYLCASSNTGGLPNEKLFFGSGTQLSVL.

The rearrangement links TRBV18 to TRBJ1-4; TCRdb proposes TRBD1, but this gene call is untestable without DNA. This CDR3 is 14 amino acids long. Germline CDR1 and CDR2: KGHSH and LQKENI. CDR3 protein: CASSPGTTNEKLFF.

The chain carries TRBV28 and TRBJ2-7; the TRBD2 assignment by TCRdb is unverifiable without DNA. The CDR3 runs 20 residues. Germline V CDR1 and CDR2: MDHEN, SYDVKM. The CDR3 loop is CASSLWGQHRTSGTTYEQYF.

V is TRBV20-1 and J is TRBJ2-1; TCRdb's D call, TRBD2, is unchecked because there is no DNA. This CDR3 contains 14 residues. Germline CDR1 is DFQATT and CDR2 is SNEGSKA (reference sequence). The CDR3 region is CSASLAGGRDEQFF.

The chain combines TRBV7-2 with TRBJ1-4; TCRdb selects TRBD1, and the lack of DNA leaves this call unchecked. The germline V gene encodes CDR1 SGHTA and CDR2 FQGNSA. CDR3 length: 14 residues. CDR3 in amino acids: CASSWGPTNEKLFF.

The chain recombines TRBV7-3 with TRBJ2-2; absent DNA, TCRdb's TRBD2 call cannot be checked. CDR3 length equals 16 residues. CDR1 SGHTA and CDR2 FQGTGA come from the germline V gene. The CDR3 sequence is CASSLSPPPNTGELFF. The variable domain in full, completed from reference TRBV7-3 and TRBJ2-2, reads GAGVSQTPSNKVTEKGKYVELRCDPISGHTALYWYRQSLGQGPEFLIYFQGTGAADDSGLPNDRFFAVRPEGSVSTLKIQRTERGDSAVYLCASSLSPPPNTGELFFGEGSRLTVL.

The CDR3: CASNFPRTGGEGNTEAFF. The gene calls are TRBV11-1 and TRBJ1-1; TCRdb lists TRBD1, though no DNA is available to test this call. There are 18 residues in the CDR3. Germline lookup yields CDR1 SGHAT and CDR2 FQDESV (reference sequence). The whole variable domain, filled in from reference TRBV11-1 and TRBJ1-1, reads EAEVAQSPRYKITEKSQAVAFWCDPISGHATLYWYRQILGQGPELLVQFQDESVVDDSQLPKDRFSAERLKGVDSTLKIQPAELGDSAMYLCASNFPRTGGEGNTEAFFGQGTRLTVV.

The V gene is TRBV20-1, the J gene TRBJ2-1; the TCRdb D gene call, TRBD1, has no DNA to confirm it. The germline CDR1 and CDR2 sequences are DFQATT and SNEGSKA (reference sequence). The CDR3 extends over 11 amino acids. This CDR3 is CSARTGDSEFF.

J is TRBJ2-2 and V is TRBV7-2; TCRdb reports TRBD1, a call that lacks DNA to check it against. This CDR3 is 17 amino acids long. Germline loops: CDR1 SGHTA, CDR2 FQGNSA. CDR3 in amino acids: CASSFQKAQGVPGELFF.

The chain employs TRBV7-2 and TRBJ1-2; with no DNA, the TCRdb D assignment of TRBD1 cannot be verified. CDR3 size: 14 residues. Germline lookup yields CDR1 SGHTA and CDR2 FQGNSA. The CDR3 spells CASSLVTTGYGYTF.